This passage covers 30 T cell receptor beta chains from one sample sequenced in a study of T cell therapy after organ transplantation. The assay was immunoSEQ multiplex PCR, and TCRdb's table has in-frame clones only and misses some. This table holds about 50,000 clones, 94% found once. No cognate antigen is known for these TCRs. This specimen was CD8+ T cells from blood, taken before autologous CMV-specific T cell therapy. The receptors derive from a human patient who had received a solid organ transplant and had CMV disease.

The V call is TRBV11-2, the J call TRBJ1-2; weak D call: TRBD1 (6 bases). This CDR3 is 16 amino acids long. Trimming left V 5 bases short and J 1 base short, with 17 bases between. Germline V gene sequence: CDR1 SGHAT, CDR2 FQNNGV. The CDR3 region is CASSPGRGLLNYGYTF. CDR3 nucleotides: TGTGCCAGCAGCCCGGGGCGGGGGCTCCTTAACTATGGCTACACCTTC.

This rearrangement joins TRBV18 to TRBJ2-6; D not resolved. V lost 0 bases and J lost 0, with 12 bases in between. The germline CDR1 and CDR2 sequences are KGHSH and LQKENI. This CDR3 comprises 18 residues. CDR3 sequence reads: CASSPPFIKISGANVLTF. Written as DNA, the CDR3 is TGTGCCAGCTCACCACCGTTCATTAAAATCTCTGGGGCCAACGTCCTGACTTTC.

The chain combines TRBV5-1 with TRBJ1-3; 7 bases match TRBD1. From germline, CDR1 is SGHRS and CDR2 YFSETQ. The CDR3 is 16 amino acids. V was clipped by 1 base and J by 4 bases; unmatched bases: 8. The DNA of the CDR3 is TGCGCCAGCAGCTTGCCCGAGGGGGCAAGAGGAAACACCATATATTTT. It yields the protein CASSLPEGARGNTIYF.

The chain uses TRBV29-1 and TRBJ1-1; maybe TRBD1 (5 bases). This CDR3 is built from 11 residues. Per the germline V gene, CDR1 is SQVTM and CDR2 is ANQGSEA. V lost 7 bases to trimming and J lost 5 bases, with 11 bases between them. In DNA form, the CDR3 reads TGCAGCGCGGAGGGGAGGACTGAAGCTTTCTTT. It codes for CSAEGRTEAFF.

The V call is TRBV27, the J call TRBJ2-7; 8 positions match TRBD2. The germline gives CDR1 MNHEY, CDR2 SMNVEV (reference sequence). CDR3 length: 15 residues. Losses at the gene ends were 9 bases for V and 2 bases for J; bases not matched to a gene: 12. The CDR3 protein is CASSFSSGSTYEQYF. The DNA for the CDR3 is TGTGCCAGTTCCTTTTCTAGCGGGTCCACCTACGAGCAGTACTTC.

V is TRBV7-2 and J is TRBJ1-1; D gene ambiguous. CDR1 and CDR2 from the germline V gene are SGHTA and FQGNSA. Trimming cost V 4 bases and J 4 bases, with 16 bases left between them. There are 15 residues in the CDR3. In DNA, the CDR3 is TGTGCCAGCAGCTCCCGCGGGTATGAAGGCACTGAAGCTTTCTTT. This translates into CASSSRGYEGTEAFF.

V gene TRBV4-2 combines with J gene TRBJ2-7, with 8 bases aligning to TRBD2. Trimming cost V 8 bases and J 5 bases; bases outside gene matches: 14. The CDR3 contains 15 residues. Germline V gene data show CDR1 as LGHNA and CDR2 as YNFKEQ. CDR3 bases: TGTGCCAGCGGTTACCTAGCGGGCAACTCAAACGAGCAGTACTTC. Amino acids: CASGYLAGNSNEQYF.

The rearrangement links TRBV9 to TRBJ1-1; 7 bases are shared with TRBD1. With V trimmed by 3 bases and J by 3 bases, 5 bases remained unmatched. Germline CDR1 and CDR2: SGDLS and YYNGEE. The CDR3 runs 14 residues. For the CDR3, the DNA is TGTGCCAGCAGCGAAGGGACAGCGGACACTGAAGCTTTCTTT. Translation gives CASSEGTADTEAFF.

The V and J genes are TRBV9 and TRBJ1-3, with D possibly TRBD1 on 6 matching bases. Trimming removed 3 bases from V and 0 bases from J, with 22 bases in between. CDR3 length: 19 residues. CDR1 and CDR2 (germline): SGDLS, YYNGEE. CDR3 DNA: TGTGCCAGCAGCGATCGGACAGAAATCAAGGAGGGCTCTGGAAACACCATATATTTT. Its protein product is CASSDRTEIKEGSGNTIYF.

This chain links TRBV10-3 with TRBJ1-5, with a possible D match to TRBD1 (5 bases). The V end was cut by 10 bases, the J end by 0 bases, with 16 bases between. Per germline, CDR1 ENHRY and CDR2 SYGVKD. The CDR3 sequence is 15 residues long. As DNA, the CDR3 is TGTGCCACCAGGGTGGGGGTTTCTAGCAATCAGCCCCAGCATTTT. It codes for CATRVGVSSNQPQHF.

The chain couples TRBV6-5 to TRBJ1-1; D gene ambiguous. V was clipped by 2 bases and J by 1 base, with 11 bases between them. Germline CDR1 and CDR2: MNHEY and SVGAGI. CDR3 size: 15 residues. The CDR3 sequence: CASSYGRLENTEAFF. The CDR3 DNA follows: TGTGCCAGCAGTTACGGTCGCCTGGAGAACACTGAAGCTTTCTTT.

The chain links TRBV7-2 to TRBJ1-5; D not certain. From germline, CDR1 is SGHTA and CDR2 FQGNSA. V lost 5 bases, J lost 2 bases, and 10 bases lay in between. The CDR3 has 14 amino acids. The CDR3 sequence: CASSLGLGNQPQHF. In DNA, the CDR3 is TGTGCCAGCAGCCTAGGGCTAGGCAATCAGCCCCAGCATTTT.

The gene calls are TRBV6-4 and TRBJ2-3; 8 bases align to TRBD2. Unmatched junction bases numbered 5, after V lost 5 bases and J lost 1 base. This CDR3 spans 15 amino acids. Germline CDR1 and CDR2: MRHNA and SNTAGT. The CDR3 reads CASSPSGGGTDTQYF. CDR3 nucleotides: TGTGCCAGCAGTCCCAGCGGGGGTGGCACAGATACGCAGTATTTT.

This clone appeared a single time. This sequence joins TRBV5-4 and TRBJ1-1, with D perhaps matching TRBD1 (6 bases). The CDR3 spans 15 residues. Germline lookup yields CDR1 SGHNT and CDR2 YYREEE (reference sequence). V lost 1 base and J lost 4, with 14 bases in between. The CDR3 sequence is CASSLQVGGSTEAFF. The CDR3 coding sequence is TGTGCCAGCAGCTTGCAGGTAGGGGGGAGCACTGAAGCTTTCTTT.

The gene calls are TRBV6-4 and TRBJ2-5, with 9 bases aligning to TRBD2. Losses at the gene ends were 6 bases for V and 2 bases for J; bases not matched to a gene: 10. Germline values: CDR1 MRHNA, CDR2 SNTAGT. The CDR3 consists of 16 residues. The chain's CDR3 is CASSPEGSGGQETQYF. CDR3 in DNA: TGTGCCAGCAGCCCGGAGGGTAGCGGGGGTCAAGAGACCCAGTACTTC.

This clone was seen just once. The rearrangement joins TRBV27 to TRBJ2-3; possibly TRBD1 or TRBD2 for D (6 bases each). The CDR3 consists of 13 residues. V lost 7 bases to trimming and J lost 3 bases, with 11 bases between them. The germline gives CDR1 MNHEY, CDR2 SMNVEV (reference sequence). The CDR3 region is CASKRGVTDTQYF. The CDR3 coding sequence is TGTGCCAGCAAAAGGGGGGTTACAGATACGCAGTATTTT.

The chain couples TRBV6-1 to TRBJ1-2; D is uncertain. This CDR3 has 13 amino acids. The V end was cut by 4 bases, the J end by 6 bases, with 12 bases between. CDR1 MNHNS and CDR2 SASEGT come from the germline V gene. The CDR3 nucleotides read TGTGCCAGCAGTGCGGGTGCTTCAAATGGCTACACCTTC. Protein: CASSAGASNGYTF.

The chain links TRBV19 to TRBJ1-2; D is undetermined. Germline CDR1 LNHDA, CDR2 SQIVND (reference sequence). CDR3 length: 13 amino acids. Trimming left V 2 bases short and J 2 bases short, with 6 bases between. DNA for the CDR3: TGTGCCAGTAGTATAAACAGCAACTATGGCTACACCTTC. Translating gives CASSINSNYGYTF.

The rearrangement links TRBV27 to TRBJ1-5, with D tentatively TRBD1 (6 bases). The germline V gene has CDR1 MNHEY and CDR2 SMNVEV (reference sequence). The CDR3 sequence is 16 residues long. V dropped 4 bases and J dropped 3 bases, with 16 bases sitting between them. The CDR3 loop is CASSSSGAGNNQPQHF. DNA for the CDR3: TGTGCCAGCAGTTCCTCAGGGGCGGGAAACAATCAGCCCCAGCATTTT.

The rearrangement uses TRBV7-9 and TRBJ2-7; D is unresolved. Germline V gives CDR1 SEHNR, CDR2 FQNEAQ (reference sequence). This CDR3 has 13 amino acids. Trimming pared 1 base from V and 6 bases from J, leaving 10 bases between. The CDR3 nucleotides are TGTGCCAGCAGCTTAGGGTACTGGGGCGAGCAGTACTTC. Encoded protein: CASSLGYWGEQYF.

The chain carries TRBV19 and TRBJ1-2; tentatively, D is TRBD1 (5 bases). CDR1 and CDR2 from the germline V gene are LNHDA and SQIVND (reference sequence). V dropped 7 bases and J dropped 2 bases, with 20 bases sitting between them. CDR3 length equals 16 residues. For the CDR3, the DNA is TGTGCCAGTACCGACAGAACACCGACCTACAACTATGGCTACACCTTC. Amino acids: CASTDRTPTYNYGYTF.

V and J are TRBV19 and TRBJ2-7; no firm D call. Per germline, CDR1 LNHDA and CDR2 SQIVND (reference sequence). Trimming stripped 3 bases from V and 0 bases from J, with 6 bases between. The CDR3 contains 13 residues. The CDR3 sequence: CASSITASYEQYF. As DNA, the CDR3 is TGTGCCAGTAGTATTACAGCCTCCTACGAGCAGTACTTC.

The V call is TRBV2, the J call TRBJ2-1; maybe TRBD2 (6 bases). This CDR3 region has 15 residues. Germline CDR1 reads SNHLY; CDR2 reads FYNNEI. The V end lost 8 bases, the J end lost 0 bases, and 14 bases lay between the germline ends. The CDR3 DNA reads TGTGCCAGCCGGGAGCGGGCGAGCTCCTACAATGAGCAGTTCTTC. Protein sequence: CASRERASSYNEQFF.

The rearrangement links TRBV6-5 to TRBJ2-1; D not certain. With 5 bases removed from V and 7 bases from J, the gap between germline ends came to 12 bases. Germline V gives CDR1 MNHEY, CDR2 SVGAGI. The CDR3 extends over 13 amino acids. The CDR3 is CASSPPPVNEQFF. The CDR3 nucleotides are TGTGCCAGCAGTCCCCCCCCTGTTAATGAGCAGTTCTTC.

The V gene is TRBV19, the J gene TRBJ2-2; D might be TRBD1 or TRBD2, each matching 5 bases. Germline CDR1 LNHDA, CDR2 SQIVND (reference sequence). This CDR3 is 16 amino acids long. V lost 4 bases, J lost 7 bases, and 19 bases lay in between. In DNA form, the CDR3 reads TGTGCCAGTAGTAATCCGGGACCAAGGGGTGGCGGGGAGCTGTTTTTT. It translates to CASSNPGPRGGGELFF.

The chain uses TRBV30 and TRBJ2-7; D call uncertain. V lost 4 bases and J 6 bases, leaving 16 bases between the germline ends. CDR3 length: 13 amino acids. Germline V CDR1 and CDR2: GTSNPN, SVGIG (reference sequence). The CDR3 sequence is CAWMIPSLGEQYF. The CDR3 region has the DNA TGTGCCTGGATGATCCCGAGCCTGGGCGAGCAGTACTTC.

The chain employs TRBV7-2 and TRBJ2-3; 7 bases agree with TRBD1. Unmatched junction bases numbered 8, after V lost 5 bases and J lost 0 bases. Germline loops: CDR1 SGHTA, CDR2 FQGNSA. The CDR3 covers 16 residues. The chain's CDR3 is CASSPGQIASTDTQYF. CDR3 DNA: TGTGCCAGCAGCCCGGGACAGATCGCTAGCACAGATACGCAGTATTTT. Full variable domain (remainder filled in from reference TRBV7-2 and TRBJ2-3): GAGVSQSPSNKVTEKGKDVELRCDPISGHTALYWYRQSLGQGLEFLIYFQGNSAPDKSGLPSDRFSAERTGGSVSTLTIQRTQQEDSAVYLCASSPGQIASTDTQYFGPGTRLTVL.

The chain links TRBV25-1 to TRBJ1-1; D uncertain. The CDR3 is made up of 14 amino acids. Germline V gives CDR1 MGHDK, CDR2 SYGVNS. Trimming cost V 1 base and J 5 bases, with 11 bases left between them. The chain's CDR3 is CASSESSRRTEAFF. The CDR3 bases are TGTGCCAGCAGTGAATCGAGTCGCAGGACTGAAGCTTTCTTT.

This clone was recorded once. J is TRBJ1-3 and V is TRBV7-9, with TRBD1 identical over 8 bases. This CDR3 has 15 amino acids. V was pared by 6 bases and J by 4 bases, with 8 bases of the junction left unmatched. Germline V lookup: CDR1 SEHNR, CDR2 FQNEAQ (reference sequence). DNA of the CDR3: TGTGCCAGCAGACCAGGACAGGGTTCGGGAAACACCATATATTTT. Translated: CASRPGQGSGNTIYF.

The table lists this clone with a few counts. The chain employs TRBV11-2 and TRBJ1-5; TRBD1 is a possible D gene (5 bases). Deletions cut 1 base from V and 1 base from J, with 5 bases between. The germline V gene encodes CDR1 SGHAT and CDR2 FQNNGV. The CDR3 loop spans 14 amino acids. The CDR3: CASSLGDSNQPQHF. In DNA form, the CDR3 reads TGTGCCAGCAGCTTAGGGGACAGCAATCAGCCCCAGCATTTT.